The clone carrying this TCR beta chain was picked up many times. The data belong to a study of metastatic and nonmetastatic thyroid tumors. V lost 7 bases and J 1 base, leaving 13 bases between the germline ends. The CDR3 consists of 13 residues. CDR1 is GTSNPN, CDR2 SVGIG, per germline (reference sequence). TCRdb ran MiXCR on the PCR reads. The profile shows roughly 59,000 clones, 15% to 20% of them singletons. Patients were all untreated before their thyroid surgery. The TCR originated in a male donor with papillary thyroid cancer or a benign thyroid nodule (not recorded which). Some clones in this sample may be carry-over from other donors' samples. Sequencing was carried out using blood. The V call is TRBV30, the J call TRBJ2-5, with a weak D call TRBD1 (6 bases). CDR3 residues: CAFSQGFQETQYF. The DNA for the CDR3 is TGTGCCTTCTCACAGGGTTTCCAAGAGACCCAGTACTTC.